This TCR beta chain is from a study of T cell clones after liver transplantation. About the research overall: Post-transplant blood was tracked for graft-donor-reactive T cell clones identified in a pre-transplant mixed lymphocyte reaction. Apart from a few HCV-positive recipients, transplants were for non-autoimmune, non-viral reasons.

Study results and caveats: These preliminary findings come from unstandardized post-transplant sampling times. Donor-reactive sequences fell more than third party-reactive ones, suggesting partial deletion.

Germline CDR1 SGDLS, CDR2 YYNGEE. The CDR3 runs 12 residues. The ends were cut back, 0 bases at V and 3 bases at J, with 2 bases in the middle. TCRdb's table, derived via immunoSEQ multiplex PCR, lists solely in-frame clones and lacks some. The data show 25,000 to 35,000 clones, around 94% seen once. In regard to this clone: The antigen is not known.

The sequence was obtained from a human patient who received a liver transplant. Some T cells may be graft donor cells. The chain has TRBV9 and TRBJ2-3; D remains ambiguous. The sample was CD8+ T cells from blood, taken 12 months after liver transplant. The DNA for the CDR3 is TGTGCCAGCAGCGTAGGAACAGATACGCAGTATTTT. As protein: CASSVGTDTQYF.